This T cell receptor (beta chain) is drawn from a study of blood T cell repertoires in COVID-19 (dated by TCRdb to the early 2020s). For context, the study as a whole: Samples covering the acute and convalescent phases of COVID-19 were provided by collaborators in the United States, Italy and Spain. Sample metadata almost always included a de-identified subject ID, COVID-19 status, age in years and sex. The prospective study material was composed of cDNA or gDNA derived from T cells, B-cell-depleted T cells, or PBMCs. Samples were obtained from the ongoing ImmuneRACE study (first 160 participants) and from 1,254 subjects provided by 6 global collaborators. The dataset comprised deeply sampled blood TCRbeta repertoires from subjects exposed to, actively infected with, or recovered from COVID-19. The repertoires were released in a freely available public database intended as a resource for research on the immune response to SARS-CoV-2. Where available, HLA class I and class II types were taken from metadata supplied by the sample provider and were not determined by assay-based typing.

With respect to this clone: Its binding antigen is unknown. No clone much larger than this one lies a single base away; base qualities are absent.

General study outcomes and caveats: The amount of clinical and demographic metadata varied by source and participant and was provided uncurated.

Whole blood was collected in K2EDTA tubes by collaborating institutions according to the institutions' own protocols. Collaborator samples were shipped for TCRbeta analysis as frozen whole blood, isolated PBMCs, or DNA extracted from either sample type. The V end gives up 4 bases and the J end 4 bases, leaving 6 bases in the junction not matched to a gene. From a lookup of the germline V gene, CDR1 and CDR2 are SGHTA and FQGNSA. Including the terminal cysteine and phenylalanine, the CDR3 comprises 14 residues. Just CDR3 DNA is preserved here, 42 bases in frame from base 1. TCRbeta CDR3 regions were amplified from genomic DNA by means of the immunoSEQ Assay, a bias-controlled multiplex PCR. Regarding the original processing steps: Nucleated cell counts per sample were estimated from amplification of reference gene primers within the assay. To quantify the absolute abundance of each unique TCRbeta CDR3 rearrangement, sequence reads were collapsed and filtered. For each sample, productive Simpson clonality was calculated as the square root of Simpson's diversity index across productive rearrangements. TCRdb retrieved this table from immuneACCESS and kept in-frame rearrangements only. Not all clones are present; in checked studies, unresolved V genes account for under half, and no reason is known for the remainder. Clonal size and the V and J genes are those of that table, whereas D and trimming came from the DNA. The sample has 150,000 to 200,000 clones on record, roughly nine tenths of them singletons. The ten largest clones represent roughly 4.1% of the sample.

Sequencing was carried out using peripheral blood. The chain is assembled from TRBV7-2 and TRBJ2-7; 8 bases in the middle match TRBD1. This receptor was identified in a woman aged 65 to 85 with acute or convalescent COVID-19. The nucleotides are TGTGCCAGCAGCTCCGGACAGGGTGGGTACGAGCAGTACTTC. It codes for CASSSGQGGYEQYF.